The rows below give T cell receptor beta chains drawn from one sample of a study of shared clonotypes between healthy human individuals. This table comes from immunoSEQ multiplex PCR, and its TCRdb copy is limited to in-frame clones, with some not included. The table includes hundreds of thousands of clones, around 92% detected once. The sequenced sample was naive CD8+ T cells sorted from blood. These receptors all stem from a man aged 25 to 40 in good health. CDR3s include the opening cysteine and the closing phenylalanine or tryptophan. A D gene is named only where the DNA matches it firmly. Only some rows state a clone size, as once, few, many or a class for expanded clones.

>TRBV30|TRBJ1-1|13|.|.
CAWSKGGSTEAFF
TGTGCCTGGTCAAAGGGGGGGAGCACTGAAGCTTTCTTT
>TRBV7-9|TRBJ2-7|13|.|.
CASRHDSSYEQYF
TGTGCCAGCAGACATGACAGCTCCTACGAGCAGTACTTC
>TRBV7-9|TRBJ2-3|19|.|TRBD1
CASSHPGASDRGPRDTQYF
TGTGCCAGCAGCCACCCTGGGGCTAGCGACAGGGGACCAAGAGATACGCAGTATTTT
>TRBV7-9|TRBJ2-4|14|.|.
CASSGEAAKNIQYF
TGTGCCAGCAGCGGGGAGGCGGCCAAAAACATTCAGTACTTC
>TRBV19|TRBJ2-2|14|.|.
CASSIGLGTGELFF
TGTGCCAGTAGTATCGGGCTCGGCACCGGGGAGCTGTTTTTT
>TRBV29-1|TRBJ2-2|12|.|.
CSVERGSGELFF
TGCAGCGTTGAAAGAGGATCCGGGGAGCTGTTTTTT
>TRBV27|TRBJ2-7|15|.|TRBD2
CASSPGTSGTYEQYF
TGTGCCAGCAGTCCCGGGACTAGCGGGACCTACGAGCAGTACTTC
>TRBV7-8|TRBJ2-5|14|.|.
CASSPNRAQETQYF
TGTGCCAGCAGCCCCAACCGGGCGCAAGAGACCCAGTACTTC
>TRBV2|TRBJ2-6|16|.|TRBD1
CASSDRGRGIGNVLTF
TGTGCCAGCAGTGACAGGGGGCGCGGGATCGGCAACGTCCTGACTTTC
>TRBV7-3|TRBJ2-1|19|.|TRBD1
CASSLYPIASGQGAGEQFF
TGTGCCAGCAGCCTTTACCCTATTGCAAGCGGACAGGGGGCAGGTGAGCAGTTCTTC
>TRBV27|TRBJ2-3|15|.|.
CASSRPHSYTDTQYF
TGTGCCAGCAGTAGACCCCATTCCTACACAGATACGCAGTATTTT
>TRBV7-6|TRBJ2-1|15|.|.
CASSLYALEGNEQFF
TGTGCCAGCAGCTTATATGCCCTAGAAGGAAATGAGCAGTTCTTC
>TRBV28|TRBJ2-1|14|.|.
CASSSPEVRNEQFF
TGTGCCAGCAGTTCCCCGGAAGTCAGGAATGAGCAGTTCTTC
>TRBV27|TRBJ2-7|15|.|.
CASTPVSGALYEQYF
TGTGCCAGCACCCCGGTTAGCGGAGCCCTTTACGAGCAGTACTTC
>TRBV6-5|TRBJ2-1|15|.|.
CALEPPGLRDAEQFF
TGTGCACTTGAACCTCCGGGACTCAGGGACGCTGAGCAGTTCTTC
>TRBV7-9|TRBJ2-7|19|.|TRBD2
CASSTRLAGPSLSSYEQYF
TGTGCCAGCAGCACCCGACTAGCGGGACCAAGTTTGAGCTCCTACGAGCAGTACTTC
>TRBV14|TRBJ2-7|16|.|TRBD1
CASSQRGTGVSYEQYF
TGTGCCAGCAGCCAAAGAGGGACAGGCGTATCCTACGAGCAGTACTTC
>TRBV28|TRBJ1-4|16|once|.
CASSFLRLRGNEKLFF
TGTGCCAGCAGTTTTCTTCGTCTGCGGGGGAATGAAAAACTGTTTTTT
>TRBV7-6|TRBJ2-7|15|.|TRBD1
CASSPGTGGPDEQYF
TGTGCCAGCAGCCCCGGGACAGGGGGTCCTGACGAGCAGTACTTC
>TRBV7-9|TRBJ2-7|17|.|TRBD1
CATQTLVQGASSYEQYF
TGTGCCACGCAGACCCTGGTACAGGGGGCAAGCTCCTACGAGCAGTACTTC
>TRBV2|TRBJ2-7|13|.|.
CASSDAGSYEQYF
TGTGCCAGCAGTGACGCGGGTTCCTACGAGCAGTACTTC
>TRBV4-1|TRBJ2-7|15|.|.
CASSLKGGTSYEQYF
TGCGCCAGCAGCCTCAAGGGGGGGACGAGCTACGAGCAGTACTTC
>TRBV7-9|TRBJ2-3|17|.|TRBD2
CASSVDLSGRSSDTQYF
TGTGCCAGCAGCGTAGACCTTAGCGGGAGATCATCAGATACGCAGTATTTT
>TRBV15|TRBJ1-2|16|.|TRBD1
CATSRDGRQGWRGYTF
TGTGCCACCAGCAGAGATGGGAGACAGGGTTGGCGGGGCTACACCTTC
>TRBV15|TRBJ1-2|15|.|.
CATSRDRQENYGYTF
TGTGCCACCAGCAGAGATCGCCAGGAGAACTATGGCTACACCTTC
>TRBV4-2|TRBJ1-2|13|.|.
CASSSGRNYGYTF
TGTGCCAGCAGCTCTGGACGGAACTATGGCTACACCTTC
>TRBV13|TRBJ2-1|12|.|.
CASSRDFIEQFF
TGTGCCAGCAGCAGGGACTTCATTGAGCAGTTCTTC
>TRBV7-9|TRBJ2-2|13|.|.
CASSSLFGGELFF
TGTGCCAGCAGCTCCCTTTTCGGCGGGGAGCTGTTTTTT
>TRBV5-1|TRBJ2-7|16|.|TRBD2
CASSPGTSGRLYEQYF
TGCGCCAGCAGCCCGGGGACTAGCGGGAGACTCTACGAGCAGTACTTC
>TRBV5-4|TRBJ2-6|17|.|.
CASSFSASASGANVLTF
TGTGCCAGCAGCTTTAGTGCTAGCGCCTCTGGGGCCAACGTCCTGACTTTC
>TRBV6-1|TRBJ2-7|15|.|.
CASSEVLGNSYEQYF
TGTGCCAGCAGTGAAGTTTTAGGAAACTCCTACGAGCAGTACTTC
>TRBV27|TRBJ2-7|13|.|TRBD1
CASTPTGMYEQYF
TGTGCCAGCACCCCGACAGGGATGTACGAGCAGTACTTC
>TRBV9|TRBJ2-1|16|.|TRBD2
CASSAGAGGPLIEQFF
TGTGCCAGCAGCGCGGGAGCGGGAGGGCCTCTAATCGAGCAGTTCTTC
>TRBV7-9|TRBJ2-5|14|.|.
CASSFRSRQETQYF
TGTGCCAGCAGCTTCCGGTCCAGACAAGAGACCCAGTACTTC
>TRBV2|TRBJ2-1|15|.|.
CASSELAGVHNEQFF
TGTGCCAGCAGTGAACTGGCAGGGGTGCACAATGAGCAGTTCTTC
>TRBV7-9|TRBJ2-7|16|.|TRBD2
CASSPQKAGGLYEQYF
TGTGCCAGCAGCCCACAAAAGGCGGGAGGGCTGTACGAGCAGTACTTC
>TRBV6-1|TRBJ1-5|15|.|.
CASSALQGGNQPQHF
TGTGCCAGCAGTGCTCTACAGGGTGGCAATCAGCCCCAGCATTTT
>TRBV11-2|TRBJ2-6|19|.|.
CASSPRKWSYDLRANVLTF
TGTGCCAGCAGCCCGAGGAAGTGGAGTTACGATTTAAGGGCCAACGTCCTGACTTTC
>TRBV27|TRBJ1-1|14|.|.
CASSPGTLGTEAFF
TGTGCCAGCAGTCCTGGGACCCTGGGCACTGAAGCTTTCTTT
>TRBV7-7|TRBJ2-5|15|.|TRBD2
CASSRKASGQETQYF
TGTGCTAGCAGCCGGAAGGCTAGCGGTCAAGAGACCCAGTACTTC
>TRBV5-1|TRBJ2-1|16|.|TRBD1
CASSFSGDRVWGEQFF
TGCGCCAGCAGCTTTAGTGGAGACAGGGTCTGGGGTGAGCAGTTCTTC
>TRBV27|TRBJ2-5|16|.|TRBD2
CASRSLAGVGQETQYF
TGTGCCAGCAGAAGTCTAGCGGGAGTGGGCCAAGAGACCCAGTACTTC
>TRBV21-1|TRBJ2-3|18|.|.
CASSKGPLAGAGTDTQYF
TGTGCCAGCAGCAAAGGCCCCTTGGCGGGAGCGGGCACAGATACGCAGTATTTT
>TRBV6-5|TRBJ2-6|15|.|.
CASSYKNSGANVLTF
TGTGCCAGCAGTTACAAGAACTCTGGGGCCAACGTCCTGACTTTC
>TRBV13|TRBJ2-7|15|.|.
CASSPEMTRRGEQYF
TGTGCCAGCAGCCCCGAAATGACTAGGAGGGGAGAGCAGTACTTC
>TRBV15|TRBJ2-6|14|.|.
CATPTGAGANVLTF
TGTGCCACCCCAACCGGAGCTGGGGCCAACGTCCTGACTTTC
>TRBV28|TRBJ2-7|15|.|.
CASSKEGGYSYEQYF
TGTGCCAGCAGTAAAGAAGGCGGATACTCCTACGAGCAGTACTTC
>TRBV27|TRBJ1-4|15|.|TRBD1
CASSSLGQENEKLFF
TGTGCCAGCAGTTCCCTGGGACAGGAAAATGAAAAACTGTTTTTT
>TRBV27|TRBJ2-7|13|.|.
CASSFSRTYEQYF
TGTGCCAGCAGTTTCTCCCGGACCTACGAGCAGTACTTC